The rows below give T cell receptor beta chains drawn from one sample of a study of cytomegalovirus exposure and HLA in healthy donors. The method was immunoSEQ multiplex PCR; TCRdb's version includes in-frame clones alone and lacks a portion of them. The sample contains approximately 59,000 clones, around 62% of which appear only once. Input material: PBMCs. These receptors all come from a man aged 35 to 55 in good health and CMV-seropositive. The CDR3 runs from the conserved cysteine through the conserved F or W. D genes are given only for firm matches. Not all rows give a size; the values are once, few, many and, for expanded clones, a class.

J | size | D | V | DNA | CDR3
TRBJ2-3 | - | - | TRBV5-4 | TGTGCCAGCAGCTCCCCAAGCCAGGGGAGGGACACGCAGTATTTT | CASSSPSQGRDTQYF
TRBJ2-1 | - | TRBD2 | TRBV7-9 | TGTGCCAGCAGTAGAAGCGGGAGGTTCGATGAGCAGTTCTTC | CASSRSGRFDEQFF
TRBJ2-1 | - | TRBD2 | TRBV10-3 | TGTGCCATCAGTGCGGGGACGGGACTAGCGGGAGGCCGTAGCTCCTACAATGAGCAGTTCTTC | CAISAGTGLAGGRSSYNEQFF
TRBJ2-3 | - | TRBD2 | TRBV10-3 | TGTGCCATCAGCGGGACTAGCGGGAAGGGGACGCAGTATTTT | CAISGTSGKGTQYF
TRBJ1-3 | - | - | TRBV15 | TGTGCCACCTCACAGGGCCTCTCTGGAAACACCATATATTTT | CATSQGLSGNTIYF
TRBJ1-5 | once | - | TRBV7-2 | TGTGCCAGCAGCTTACCAGGGCAGCCCCAGCATTTT | CASSLPGQPQHF
TRBJ2-7 | - | - | TRBV29-1 | TGCAGCGTTGAACTTCAGGGTAATCCTTACGAGCAGTACTTC | CSVELQGNPYEQYF
TRBJ2-1 | once | - | TRBV2 | TGTGCCAGCGGGAGCGACGGGGATGAGCAGTTCTTC | CASGSDGDEQFF
TRBJ2-7 | - | TRBD1 | TRBV27 | TGTGCCAGCAGTTTTCTGGGACAGGGCTACGAGCAGTACTTC | CASSFLGQGYEQYF
TRBJ1-1 | - | - | TRBV6-5 | TGTGCCAGCAGCAAAGGGGGGAACACTGAAGCTTTCTTT | CASSKGGNTEAFF
TRBJ2-3 | - | TRBD2 | TRBV2 | TGTGCCAGCACCCTAGCGGGAATGGATACGCAGTATTTT | CASTLAGMDTQYF
TRBJ2-7 | once | TRBD2 | TRBV5-4 | TGTGCCAGCAGCTTGGGGGGCGGGGGGGTCTACGAGCAGTACTTC | CASSLGGGGVYEQYF
TRBJ1-2 | - | TRBD1 | TRBV28 | TGTGCCAGCAAACTCCCGACAGGGGGCTATGGCTACACCTTC | CASKLPTGGYGYTF
TRBJ1-5 | - | - | TRBV7-2 | TGTGCCAGCAGCTTTTTACAGGGCGGTCAGCCCCAGCATTTT | CASSFLQGGQPQHF
TRBJ2-3 | once | - | TRBV4-3 | TGCGCCAGCAGCCAAGACAGGACAGATACGCAGTATTTT | CASSQDRTDTQYF
TRBJ2-7 | - | - | TRBV7-9 | TGTTCCAGCAGCTTCTCTTACGAGCAGTACTTC | CSSSFSYEQYF